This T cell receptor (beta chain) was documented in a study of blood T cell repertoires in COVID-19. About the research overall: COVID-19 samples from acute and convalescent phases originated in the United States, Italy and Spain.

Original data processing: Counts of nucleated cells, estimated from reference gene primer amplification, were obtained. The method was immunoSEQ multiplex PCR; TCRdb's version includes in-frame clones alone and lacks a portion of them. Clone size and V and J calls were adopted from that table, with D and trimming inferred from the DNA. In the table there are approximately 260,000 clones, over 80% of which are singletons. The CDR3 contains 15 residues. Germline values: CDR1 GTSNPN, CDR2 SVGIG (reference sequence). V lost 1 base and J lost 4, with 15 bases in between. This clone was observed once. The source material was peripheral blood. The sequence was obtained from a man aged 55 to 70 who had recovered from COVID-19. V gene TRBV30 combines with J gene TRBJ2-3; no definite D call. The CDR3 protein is CAWSAAARLSDTQYF. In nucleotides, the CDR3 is TGTGCCTGGAGTGCGGCCGCCCGACTTTCAGATACGCAGTATTTT.